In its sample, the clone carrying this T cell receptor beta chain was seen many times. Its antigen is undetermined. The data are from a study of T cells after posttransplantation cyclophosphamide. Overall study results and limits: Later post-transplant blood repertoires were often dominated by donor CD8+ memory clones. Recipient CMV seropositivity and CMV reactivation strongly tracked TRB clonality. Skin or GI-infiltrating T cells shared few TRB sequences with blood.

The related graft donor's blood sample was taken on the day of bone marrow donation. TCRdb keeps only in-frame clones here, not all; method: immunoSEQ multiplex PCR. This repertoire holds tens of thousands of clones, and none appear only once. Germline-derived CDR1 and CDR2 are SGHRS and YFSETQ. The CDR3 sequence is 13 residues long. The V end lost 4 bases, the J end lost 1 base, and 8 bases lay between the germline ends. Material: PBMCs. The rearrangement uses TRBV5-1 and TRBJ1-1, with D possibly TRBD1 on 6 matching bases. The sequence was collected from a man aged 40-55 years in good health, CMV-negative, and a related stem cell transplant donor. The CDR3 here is CASSTGQNTEAFF. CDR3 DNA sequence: TGCGCCAGCAGCACGGGACAGAACACTGAAGCTTTCTTT.